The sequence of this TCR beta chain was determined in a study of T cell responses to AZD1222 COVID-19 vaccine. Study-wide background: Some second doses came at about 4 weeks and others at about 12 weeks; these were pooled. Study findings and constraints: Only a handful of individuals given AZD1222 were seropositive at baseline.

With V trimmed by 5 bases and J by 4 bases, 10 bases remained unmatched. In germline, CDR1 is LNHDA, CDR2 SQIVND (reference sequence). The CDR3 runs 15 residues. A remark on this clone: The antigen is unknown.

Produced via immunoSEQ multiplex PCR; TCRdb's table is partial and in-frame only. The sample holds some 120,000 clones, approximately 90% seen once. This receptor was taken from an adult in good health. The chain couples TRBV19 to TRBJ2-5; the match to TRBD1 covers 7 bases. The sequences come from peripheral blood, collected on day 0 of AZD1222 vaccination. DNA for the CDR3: TGTGCCAGTAGTCCAACCCGGACAGGTCGAGAGACCCAGTACTTC. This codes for CASSPTRTGRETQYF.